This TCR beta chain was identified in a study of breast tumors, draining lymph nodes, adjacent tissues. TCRdb processed the multiplex PCR reads anew with MiXCR; each CDR3 protein has one entry. The sample shows 45,000 to 65,000 distinct CDR3 sequences, under 45% of them seen only once. This clonotype was recorded at least ten times. Its antigen remains unknown. Broader study findings: Tumor repertoires ranked between lymph nodes and nontumor tissue in diversity, with V and J gene preferences. The lymph node origin of tumor T cells was framed as consistent with a hypothesis, not demonstrated. The data were judged consistent with most tumor T cells coming from lymph node and expanding in tumor.

This CDR3 contains 15 residues. The germline gives CDR1 MNHEY, CDR2 SMNVEV (reference sequence). The ends lost 5 bases at V and 5 bases at J; junction bases unmatched: 10. Input material: breast tumor tissue. This clonotype was obtained from a female donor with breast cancer. Some clones in this sample may be carry-over from other donors' samples. The chain uses TRBV27 and TRBJ2-7; 9 bases line up with TRBD2. This CDR3 reads CASSQYPGLAHEQYF. In nucleotides, the CDR3 is TGTGCCAGCAGTCAATATCCGGGACTAGCTCACGAGCAGTACTTC.